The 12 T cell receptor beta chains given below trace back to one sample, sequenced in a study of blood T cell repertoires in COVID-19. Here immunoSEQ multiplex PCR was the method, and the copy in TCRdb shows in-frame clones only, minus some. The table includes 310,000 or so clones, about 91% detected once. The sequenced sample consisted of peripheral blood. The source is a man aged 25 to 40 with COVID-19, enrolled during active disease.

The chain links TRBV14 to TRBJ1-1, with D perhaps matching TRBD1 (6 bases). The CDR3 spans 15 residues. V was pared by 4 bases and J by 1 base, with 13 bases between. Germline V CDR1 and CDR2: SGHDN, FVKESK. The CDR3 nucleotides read TGTGCCAGCAGCCCCCTTGTACAGGGGAACACTGAAGCTTTCTTT. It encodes CASSPLVQGNTEAFF.

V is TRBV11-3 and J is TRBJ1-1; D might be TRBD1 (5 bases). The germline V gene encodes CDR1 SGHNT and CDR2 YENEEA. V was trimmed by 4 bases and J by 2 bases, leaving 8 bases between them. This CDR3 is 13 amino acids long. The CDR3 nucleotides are TGTGCCAGCAGCTCCACAGGAAACACTGAAGCTTTCTTT. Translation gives CASSSTGNTEAFF.

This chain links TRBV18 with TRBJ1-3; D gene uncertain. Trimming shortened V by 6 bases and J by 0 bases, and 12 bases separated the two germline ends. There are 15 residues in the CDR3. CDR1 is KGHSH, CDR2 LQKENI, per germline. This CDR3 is CASSQDTNSGNTIYF. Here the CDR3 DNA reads TGTGCCAGCTCTCAAGACACGAACTCTGGAAACACCATATATTTT.

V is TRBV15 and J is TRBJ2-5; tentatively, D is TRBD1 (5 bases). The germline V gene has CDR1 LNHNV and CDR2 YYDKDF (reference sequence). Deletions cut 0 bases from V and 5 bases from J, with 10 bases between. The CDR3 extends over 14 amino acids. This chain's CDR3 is CATSREAGIETQYF. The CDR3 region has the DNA TGTGCCACCAGCAGAGAGGCAGGGATTGAGACCCAGTACTTC.

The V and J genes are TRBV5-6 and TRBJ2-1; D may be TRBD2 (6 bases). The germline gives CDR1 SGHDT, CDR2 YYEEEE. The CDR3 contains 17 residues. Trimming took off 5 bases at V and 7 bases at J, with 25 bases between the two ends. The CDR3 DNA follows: TGTGCCAGCAGTTGGCGGGTTACTAGCCACAGCGAAAATGAGCAGTTCTTC. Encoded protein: CASSWRVTSHSENEQFF.

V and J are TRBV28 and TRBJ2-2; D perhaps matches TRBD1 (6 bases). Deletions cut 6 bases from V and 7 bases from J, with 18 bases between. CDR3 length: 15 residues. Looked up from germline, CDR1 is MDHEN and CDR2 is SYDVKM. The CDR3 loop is CASRYPGHPYGELFF. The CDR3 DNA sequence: TGTGCCAGCAGGTACCCGGGACACCCCTACGGGGAGCTGTTTTTT.

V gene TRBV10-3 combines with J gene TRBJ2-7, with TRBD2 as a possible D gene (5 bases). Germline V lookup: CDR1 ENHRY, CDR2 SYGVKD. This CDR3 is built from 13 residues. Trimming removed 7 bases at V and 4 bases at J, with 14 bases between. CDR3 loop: CAINPEGAYEQYF. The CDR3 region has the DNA TGTGCCATCAACCCCGAGGGAGCTTACGAGCAGTACTTC.

The CDR3 nucleotides are TGTGCCAGCAGTTTAGGGGGCGCGTTAGTCAATGAGCAGTTCTTC. This codes for CASSLGGALVNEQFF. This chain connects TRBV27 to TRBJ2-1; D may be TRBD1 (6 bases). Trimming left V 2 bases short and J 6 bases short, with 14 bases between. CDR1 MNHEY and CDR2 SMNVEV come from the germline V gene (reference sequence). This CDR3 is built from 15 residues.

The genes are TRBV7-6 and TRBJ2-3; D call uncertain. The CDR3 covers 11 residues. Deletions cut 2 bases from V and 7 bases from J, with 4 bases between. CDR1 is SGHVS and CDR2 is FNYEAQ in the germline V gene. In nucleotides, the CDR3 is TGTGCCAGCAGCTTACTCTATACGCAGTATTTT. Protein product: CASSLLYTQYF.

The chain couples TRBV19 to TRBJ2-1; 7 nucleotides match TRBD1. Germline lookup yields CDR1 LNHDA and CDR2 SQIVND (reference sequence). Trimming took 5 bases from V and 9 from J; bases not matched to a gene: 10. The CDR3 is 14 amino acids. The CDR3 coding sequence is TGTGCCAGTAGTGCAATCGACAGGGAGACTGAGCAGTTCTTC. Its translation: CASSAIDRETEQFF.

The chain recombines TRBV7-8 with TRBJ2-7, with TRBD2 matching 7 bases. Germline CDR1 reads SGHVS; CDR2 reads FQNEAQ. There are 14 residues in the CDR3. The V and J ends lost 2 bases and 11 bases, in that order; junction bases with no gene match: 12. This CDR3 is CASSLTRTWEGEYF. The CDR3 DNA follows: TGTGCCAGCAGCTTAACGAGAACATGGGAGGGAGAGTACTTC. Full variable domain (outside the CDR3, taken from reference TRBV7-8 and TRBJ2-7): GAGVSQSPRYKVAKRGQDVALRCDPISGHVSLFWYQQALGQGPEFLTYFQNEAQLDKSGLPSDRFFAERPEGSVSTLKIQRTQQEDSAVYLCASSLTRTWEGEYFGPGTRLTVT.

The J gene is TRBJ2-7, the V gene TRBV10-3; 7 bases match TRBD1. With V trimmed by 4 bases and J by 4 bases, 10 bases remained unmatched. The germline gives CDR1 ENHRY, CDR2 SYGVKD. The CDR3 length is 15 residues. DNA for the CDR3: TGTGCCATCAGTGGGGGGCAGGGGGTTAGTTACGAGCAGTACTTC. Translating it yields CAISGGQGVSYEQYF.